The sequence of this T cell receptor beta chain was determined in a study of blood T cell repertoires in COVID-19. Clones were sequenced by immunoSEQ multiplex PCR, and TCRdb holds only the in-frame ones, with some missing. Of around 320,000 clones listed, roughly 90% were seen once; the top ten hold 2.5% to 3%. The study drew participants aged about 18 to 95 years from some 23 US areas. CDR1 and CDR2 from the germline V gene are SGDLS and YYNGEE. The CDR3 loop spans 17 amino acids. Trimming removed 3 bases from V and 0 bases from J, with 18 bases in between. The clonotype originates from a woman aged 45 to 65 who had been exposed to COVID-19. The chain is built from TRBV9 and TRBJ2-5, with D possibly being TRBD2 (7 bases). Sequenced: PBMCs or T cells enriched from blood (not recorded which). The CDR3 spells CASSADPAGANQETQYF. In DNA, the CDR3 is TGTGCCAGCAGCGCCGATCCTGCGGGGGCGAACCAAGAGACCCAGTACTTC.